The 10 T cell receptor beta chains reported below all come from one sample, sequenced in a study of regulatory T cells in long-lasting Graves disease (dated by TCRdb to the early 2020s). The method was multiplex PCR. Sequencing relied on an Illumina HiSeq 4000. To build TCR beta libraries, CDR3 regions were amplified by Arm-PCR using iRepertoire HTBI primers. TCRdb reworked the public reads: Q25 trimming with fastp, MiXCR clone assembly, productive beta chains retained. Rows with a matching CDR3 protein are joined into one entry that keeps the most common DNA and genes. Present in this sample are approximately 230,000 distinct CDR3 sequences, around 20% of which were seen just once. The ten most abundant clones make up around 20% of the sample. The time point label, as the study defines it: newly diagnosed GD, antithyroid drugs for less than 3 months. For both TCR sequencing and RNA sequencing, RNA was extracted from PBMCs using TRIzol.

The sequences come from peripheral blood mononuclear cells (PBMCs), collected at new diagnosis, from a patient treated with antithyroid drugs. The receptors come from a female donor with Graves disease.

This clonotype was recorded at least ten times. The genes are TRBV20-1 and TRBJ1-2; possible D gene TRBD1, 6 bases. This CDR3 spans 13 amino acids. CDR1 DFQATT and CDR2 SNEGSKA come from the germline V gene (reference sequence). V lost 2 bases and J 8 bases, leaving 15 bases between the germline ends. The CDR3 here is CSARSWGAGGYTF. CDR3 in DNA: TGCAGTGCTAGATCATGGGGGGCTGGGGGCTACACCTTC.

This sequence joins TRBV18 and TRBJ2-1; D unresolved. V was shortened by 3 bases and J by 0 bases, with 9 bases between the two germline ends. The CDR3 consists of 15 residues. The germline V gene encodes CDR1 KGHSH and CDR2 LQKENI. The CDR3 region is CASSPPQSSYNEQFF. In DNA form, the CDR3 reads TGTGCCAGCTCACCCCCCCAAAGCTCCTACAATGAGCAGTTCTTC.

This chain uses TRBV12-3 or TRBV12-4 with TRBJ1-2; 8 nucleotides line up with TRBD1. The CDR3 consists of 16 residues. With V trimmed by 5 bases and J by 3 bases, 11 bases remained unmatched. The CDR3 sequence: CASSRTGIVRDYGYTF. CDR3 bases: TGTGCCAGCAGTAGGACAGGGATAGTGAGGGACTATGGCTACACCTTC.

This clonotype came up many times. The V gene is TRBV3-1, the J gene TRBJ1-2; TRBD1 matches 7 bases. Germline V gene lookup returns CDR1 LGHDT and CDR2 YNNKEL (reference sequence). V shed 2 bases and J 7 bases; nucleotides not matched to a gene: 10. The CDR3 is made up of 15 amino acids. The CDR3 DNA reads TGTGCCAGCAGCCAACTAAGGCTACAGGGGTTTGGCTACACCTTC. As protein: CASSQLRLQGFGYTF.

The genes are TRBV2 and TRBJ2-7, with D possibly TRBD1 on 6 matching bases. The length of the CDR3 is 12 residues. Trimming took 8 bases from V and 4 from J, leaving 12 bases between them. Germline values: CDR1 SNHLY, CDR2 FYNNEI. The CDR3 DNA follows: TGTGCCAGCGGGGGACACCAGTACGAGCAGTACTTC. It codes for CASGGHQYEQYF. Full variable domain (rest looked up from reference TRBV2 and TRBJ2-7): EPEVTQTPSHQVTQMGQEVILRCVPISNHLYFYWYRQILGQKVEFLVSFYNNEISEKSEIFDDQFSVERPDGSNFTLKIRSTKLEDSAMYFCASGGHQYEQYFGPGTRLTVT.

This clonotype has at least ten counts. This sequence joins TRBV12-5 and TRBJ1-1; 11 bases are shared with TRBD1. Trimming took 6 bases from V and 11 from J; bases not matched to a gene: 8. Germline CDR1 LGHNT, CDR2 FRNRAP. This CDR3 has 13 amino acids. The DNA for the CDR3 is TGTGCTAGTGGCACAGGACAGGGGGCCAAGGCTTTCTTT. Its protein product is CASGTGQGAKAFF.

This clonotype has at least ten counts. V is TRBV28 and J is TRBJ2-7, with TRBD1 matching over 7 bases. The junction had 5 bases not matched to a gene; V was cut back by 3 bases and J by 0 bases. Germline CDR1 is MDHEN and CDR2 is SYDVKM. The CDR3 has 15 amino acids. The CDR3 region is CASSFGQVSSYEQYF. For the CDR3, the DNA is TGTGCCAGCAGTTTTGGACAGGTGAGCTCCTACGAGCAGTACTTC. Filled out from reference TRBV28 and TRBJ2-7, the complete variable domain reads DVKVTQSSRYLVKRTGEKVFLECVQDMDHENMFWYRQDPGLGLRLIYFSYDVKMKEKGDIPEGYSVSREKKERFSLILESASTNQTSMYLCASSFGQVSSYEQYFGPGTRLTVT.

This chain joins TRBV20-1 and TRBJ2-5; TRBD2 agrees at 9 bases. Germline V CDR1 and CDR2: DFQATT, SNEGSKA (reference sequence). The CDR3 loop spans 15 amino acids. With V trimmed by 5 bases and J by 1 base, 8 bases remained unmatched. CDR3 loop: CSAGEIAGVQETQYF. The CDR3, as DNA: TGCAGTGCTGGGGAAATAGCGGGAGTCCAAGAGACCCAGTACTTC.

This clonotype came up many times. The chain has TRBV30 and TRBJ1-4; no definite D call. This CDR3 contains 12 residues. Trimming took 0 bases from V and 8 from J, leaving 7 bases between them. Per the germline V gene, CDR1 is GTSNPN and CDR2 is SVGIG (reference sequence). CDR3 DNA sequence: TGTGCCTGGAGTGTGATAGGGGAAAAACTGTTTTTT. Protein sequence: CAWSVIGEKLFF.

This clonotype was seen many times. V gene TRBV7-2 combines with J gene TRBJ2-7; D gene uncertain. V was clipped by 0 bases and J by 2 bases, with 8 bases between them. CDR1 and CDR2 (germline): SGHTA, FQGNSA. This CDR3 contains 14 residues. The CDR3 region is CASSLAGSAYEQYF. In nucleotides, the CDR3 is TGTGCCAGCAGCTTAGCGGGGTCGGCCTACGAGCAGTACTTC.